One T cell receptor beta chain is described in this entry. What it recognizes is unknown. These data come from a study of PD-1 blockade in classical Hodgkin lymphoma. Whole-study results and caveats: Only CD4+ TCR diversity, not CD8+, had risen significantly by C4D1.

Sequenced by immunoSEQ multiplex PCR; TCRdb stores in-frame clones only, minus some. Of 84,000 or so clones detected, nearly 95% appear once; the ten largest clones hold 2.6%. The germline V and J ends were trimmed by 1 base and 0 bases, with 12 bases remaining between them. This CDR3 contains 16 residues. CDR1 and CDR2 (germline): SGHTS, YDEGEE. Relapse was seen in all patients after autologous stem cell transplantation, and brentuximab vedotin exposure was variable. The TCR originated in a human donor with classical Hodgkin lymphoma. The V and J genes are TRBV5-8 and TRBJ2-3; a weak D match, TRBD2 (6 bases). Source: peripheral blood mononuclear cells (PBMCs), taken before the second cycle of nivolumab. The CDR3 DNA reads TGTGCCAGCAGCTTGTCCGGGACTCCTAGCACAGATACGCAGTATTTT. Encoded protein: CASSLSGTPSTDTQYF.